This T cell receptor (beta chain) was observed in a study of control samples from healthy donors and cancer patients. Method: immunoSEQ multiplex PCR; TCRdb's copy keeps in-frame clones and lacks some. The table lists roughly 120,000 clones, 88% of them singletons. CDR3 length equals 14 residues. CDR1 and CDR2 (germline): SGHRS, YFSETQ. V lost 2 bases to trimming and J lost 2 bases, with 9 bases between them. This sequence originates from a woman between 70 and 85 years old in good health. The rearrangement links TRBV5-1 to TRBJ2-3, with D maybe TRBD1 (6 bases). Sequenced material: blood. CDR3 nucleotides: TGCGCCAGCAGCTTAGGGGGATACACAGATACGCAGTATTTT. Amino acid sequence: CASSLGGYTDTQYF. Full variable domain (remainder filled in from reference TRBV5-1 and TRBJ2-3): KAGVTQTPRYLIKTRGQQVTLSCSPISGHRSVSWYQQTPGQGLQFLFEYFSETQRNKGNFPGRFSGRQFSNSRSEMNVSTLELGDSALYLCASSLGGYTDTQYFGPGTRLTVL.